Presented here are 26 T cell receptor beta chains from one specimen sequenced in a study of T cells in Graves' hyperthyroidism and ophthalmopathy. RNA transcripts yielded amplified TCR beta CDR3 regions. During a first-round RT-PCR of the TCR CDR3, the HTBI primer set was used. TCRdb redid the calling of the multiplex PCR reads with MiXCR, one entry per CDR3 protein. The data contain hundreds of thousands of distinct CDR3 sequences, 40% to 55% of them singletons. Sample: peripheral blood or thyroid tissue (not recorded which). The receptors come from an adult man with Graves' disease, either hyperthyroidism or ophthalmopathy (not recorded which).

This clonotype was recorded a few times. V is TRBV7-3 and J is TRBJ2-2; TRBD2 aligns across 8 bases. CDR3 length: 17 amino acids. CDR1 and CDR2 (germline): SGHTA, FQGTGA. V trimming: 0 bases; J trimming: 2 bases; junction bases outside the gene matches: 5. The CDR3 here is CASSLTGLAGNTGELFF. The CDR3 bases are TGTGCCAGCAGCTTAACGGGCTTAGCGGGAAACACCGGGGAGCTGTTTTTT.

The sample holds many counts of this clonotype. The genes are TRBV20-1 and TRBJ1-2, with 12 positions matching TRBD1. V dropped 1 base and J dropped 3; count of bases not matched to a gene: 3. CDR3 size: 15 residues. In germline, CDR1 is DFQATT, CDR2 SNEGSKA (reference sequence). CDR3: CSARARDRGHYGYTF. The CDR3 coding sequence is TGCAGTGCTAGAGCTAGGGACAGGGGGCACTATGGCTACACCTTC.

Written as DNA, the CDR3 is TGCGCCAGCAGCTTGATCCGAGAGACTGAAGCTTTCTTT. This encodes CASSLIRETEAFF. V and J are TRBV5-1 and TRBJ1-1; D not resolved. V gave up 1 base and J gave up 5 bases, with 9 bases separating them. Germline values: CDR1 SGHRS, CDR2 YFSETQ. This CDR3 is 13 amino acids long.

This clonotype was seen a few times. The V gene is TRBV12-3 or TRBV12-4, the J gene TRBJ2-7, with D hard to call. Deletions cut 2 bases from V and 0 bases from J, with 14 bases between. The CDR3 is 16 amino acids. The CDR3 DNA reads as TGTGCCAGCAGTTTAAGTTTGGCAGGCCGCTCCTACGAGCAGTACTTC. It specifies CASSLSLAGRSYEQYF.

This chain links TRBV5-1 with TRBJ2-2, with D possibly being TRBD1 (5 bases). Trimming stripped 6 bases from V and 1 base from J, with 13 bases between. CDR1 is SGHRS and CDR2 is YFSETQ in the germline V gene. The CDR3 contains 15 residues. The DNA of the CDR3 is TGCGCCAGCACCCCCGGAACAGGGAACACCGGGGAGCTGTTTTTT. Its protein product is CASTPGTGNTGELFF.

The rearrangement joins TRBV10-3 to TRBJ2-7; a possible D gene is TRBD2 (6 bases). Trimming took off 5 bases at V and 6 bases at J, with 14 bases between the two ends. CDR3 length: 13 residues. The germline V gene encodes CDR1 ENHRY and CDR2 SYGVKD. The CDR3 spells CAISNGLGGEQYF. DNA of the CDR3: TGTGCCATCAGTAATGGACTGGGGGGCGAGCAGTACTTC.

A few counts support this clonotype. This rearrangement joins TRBV2 to TRBJ1-1, with a weak D call TRBD1 (6 bases). The CDR3 has 16 residues. Germline CDR1 reads SNHLY; CDR2 reads FYNNEI. V lost 6 bases, J lost 4 bases, and 21 bases lay in between. Written as DNA, the CDR3 is TGTGCCAGCAGCTTGGGTCCACAGGGAGGGGGCACTGAAGCTTTCTTT. This codes for CASSLGPQGGGTEAFF.

The chain uses TRBV20-1 and TRBJ2-7; 9 positions match TRBD2. CDR1 is DFQATT and CDR2 is SNEGSKA in the germline V gene (reference sequence). With V trimmed by 6 bases and J by 2 bases, 8 bases remained unmatched. The length of the CDR3 is 14 residues. The CDR3 sequence is CSAKTPSGAYEQYF. The CDR3 DNA sequence: TGCAGTGCCAAGACCCCTAGCGGGGCCTACGAGCAGTACTTC.

This clonotype came up many times. The rearrangement uses TRBV12-3 or TRBV12-4 and TRBJ1-3; no clear D gene. V lost 9 bases to trimming and J lost 6 bases, with 6 bases between them. The CDR3 spans 10 residues. The CDR3 nucleotides are TGTGCCAGTTCGGAAAACACCATATATTTT. This encodes CASSENTIYF.

This clonotype occurred many times. V is TRBV2 and J is TRBJ1-3; a weak D match, TRBD1 (6 bases). The V end lost 6 bases, the J end lost 3 bases, and 6 bases lay between the germline ends. This CDR3 has 12 residues. Germline loops: CDR1 SNHLY, CDR2 FYNNEI. The CDR3 coding sequence is TGTGCCAGCAGGACAGGTGGAAACACCATATATTTT. This encodes CASRTGGNTIYF.

The genes are TRBV5-4 and TRBJ2-5, with TRBD2 matching over 12 bases. The CDR3 runs to 16 residues. Germline CDR1 and CDR2: SGHNT and YYREEE (reference sequence). V gave up 4 bases and J gave up 2 bases; unmatched junction bases: 6. The CDR3 spells CASSGQLAGGQETQYF. CDR3 bases: TGTGCCAGCAGCGGGCAGCTAGCGGGAGGGCAAGAGACCCAGTACTTC.

This sequence joins TRBV29-1 and TRBJ2-5, with 8 bases fitting TRBD2. The CDR3 extends over 14 amino acids. Germline V gene sequence: CDR1 SQVTM, CDR2 ANQGSEA. V lost 4 bases and J lost 1; bases outside the gene matches: 5. The CDR3 DNA is TGCAGCGTTGCCCCGGGGGGGGTCCAAGAGACCCAGTACTTC. This gives the protein CSVAPGGVQETQYF. The full variable domain, its missing parts supplied by reference TRBV29-1 and TRBJ2-5, is SAVISQKPSRDICQRGTSLTIQCQVDSQVTMMFWYRQQPGQSLTLIATANQGSEATYESGFVIDKFPISRPNLTFSTLTVSNMSPEDSSIYLCSVAPGGVQETQYFGPGTRLLVL.

The CDR3 loop reads CSSRGPNEKLFF. The CDR3 DNA follows: TGCAGCTCCCGTGGGCCCAATGAAAAACTGTTTTTT. The J gene is TRBJ1-4, the V gene TRBV29-1; the D is unclear. The V gene lost 8 bases and the J gene lost 5 bases, with 12 bases spanning the gap. This CDR3 region has 12 residues. Germline values: CDR1 SQVTM, CDR2 ANQGSEA.

V is TRBV6-5 and J is TRBJ1-4, with D possibly TRBD1 on 5 matching bases. CDR3 length equals 14 residues. V gave up 2 bases and J gave up 14 bases, with 18 bases separating them. Germline CDR1 MNHEY, CDR2 SVGAGI. This chain's CDR3 is CASSYQSRWGLLFF. CDR3 DNA sequence: TGTGCCAGCAGTTACCAGTCGAGGTGGGGACTCCTGTTTTTT.

The chain recombines TRBV12-3 or TRBV12-4 with TRBJ1-4, with D perhaps matching TRBD1 (6 bases). The CDR3 runs 14 residues. Trimming took off 5 bases at V and 5 bases at J, with 12 bases between the two ends. The CDR3 nucleotides are TGTGCCAGCAGTGGGCAGGACAGAAATGAAAAACTGTTTTTT. Protein sequence: CASSGQDRNEKLFF.

The genes are TRBV7-9 and TRBJ2-7; 11 nucleotides agree with TRBD1. Trimming at V came to 5 bases and at J to 2 bases, leaving 5 bases not matched to a gene. The CDR3 runs to 15 residues. CDR1 is SEHNR and CDR2 is FQNEAQ in the germline V gene (reference sequence). This chain's CDR3 is CASSPRGQGAYEQYF. Here the CDR3 DNA reads TGTGCCAGCAGCCCACGGGGACAGGGGGCCTACGAGCAGTACTTC.

V usage is TRBV29-1 and J usage is TRBJ2-7; D is unresolved. V gave up 8 bases and J gave up 5 bases, with 16 bases separating them. CDR3 length: 12 residues. From germline, CDR1 is SQVTM and CDR2 ANQGSEA. Here the CDR3 reads CSSETGYHEQYF. The CDR3 DNA sequence: TGCAGCAGTGAAACTGGCTACCACGAGCAGTACTTC.

This clonotype appeared a few times. The chain uses TRBV29-1 and TRBJ2-7; TRBD1 matches 9 bases. Germline loops: CDR1 SQVTM, CDR2 ANQGSEA. The trim removed 3 bases at V and 6 bases at J, leaving 6 bases unmatched. The CDR3 covers 13 residues. In DNA form, the CDR3 reads TGCAGCGTTGAGAGGGGACAGGGATCCGAGCAGTACTTC. Residues: CSVERGQGSEQYF.

There are many counts of this clonotype. The chain carries TRBV7-4 and TRBJ1-5, with 7 positions matching TRBD1. The CDR3 totals 16 residues. Unmatched junction bases numbered 9, after V lost 4 bases and J lost 3 bases. Germline CDR1 SGHVT, CDR2 SQSDAQ. CDR3 bases: TGTGCCAGCAGCTCCCCAACCGGGACAGTCAATCAGCCCCAGCATTTT. Amino acid sequence: CASSSPTGTVNQPQHF.

In this sample, this clonotype turned up a few times. The chain joins TRBV2 to TRBJ2-7, with 10 positions matching TRBD1. CDR3 size: 14 residues. Trimming removed 11 bases from V and 2 bases from J; junction bases left unmatched: 9. The germline CDR1 and CDR2 sequences are SNHLY and FYNNEI. The DNA for the CDR3 is TGTGCCTGTCGCGGGGACAGGGGAGCCTACGAGCAGTACTTC. Translation gives CACRGDRGAYEQYF.

With respect to this clonotype: One base away lies a much larger clone, so this may be a sequencing read error. This rearrangement joins TRBV7-2 to TRBJ2-2; D possibly corresponds to TRBD2 (6 bases). This CDR3 is 14 amino acids long. Germline CDR1 SGHTA, CDR2 FQGNSA. CDR3 sequence (DNA): TGTGCCAGCAGCCGGACAAGAAACACCGGGGGGCTGTTTTTT. Amino acid sequence: CASSRTRNTGGLFF. The whole variable domain, filled in from reference TRBV7-2 and TRBJ2-2, reads GAGVSQSPSNKVTEKGKDVELRCDPISGHTALYWYRQSLGQGLEFLIYFQGNSAPDKSGLPSDRFSAERTGGSVSTLTIQRTQQEDSAVYLCASSRTRNTGGLFFGEGSRLTVL.

Remarks on this clonotype: One base away lies a much larger clone, so this may be a sequencing read error. No conserved phenylalanine or tryptophan is present at the end of the CDR3, so a read error is the likely explanation. The chain couples TRBV5-4 to TRBJ2-7; D perhaps matches TRBD2 (5 bases). Trimming cost V 5 bases and J 2 bases, with 11 bases left between them. There are 13 residues in the CDR3. Germline V gene sequence: CDR1 SGHNT, CDR2 YYREEE (reference sequence). CDR3 residues: CASSGPGTYEQYL. For the CDR3, the DNA is TGTGCCAGCAGTGGCCCGGGAACCTACGAGCAGTACCTC.

This clonotype was seen a handful of times. The rearrangement joins TRBV7-8 to TRBJ1-1; 8 bases align to TRBD1. Germline lookup yields CDR1 SGHVS and CDR2 FQNEAQ. CDR3 size: 16 residues. After removal of 5 bases from V and 5 bases from J, the junction contained 13 bases not matched to a gene. The CDR3, as DNA: TGTGCCAGCAGCCCACGTTCGCAGGGGGCGCGAACTGAAGCTTTCTTT. Its protein product is CASSPRSQGARTEAFF.

The chain joins TRBV16 to TRBJ1-6, with TRBD1 as a possible D gene (5 bases). The CDR3 runs to 15 residues. Trimming removed 1 base at V and 8 bases at J, with 12 bases between. The V gene's germline CDR1 is KGHSY and CDR2 FQNENV. CDR3 sequence reads: CASSQLAGWDSPLHF. For the CDR3, the DNA is TGTGCCAGCAGCCAATTGGCAGGGTGGGATTCACCCCTCCACTTT.

This sequence joins TRBV25-1 and TRBJ1-2; 12 bases are a match to TRBD1. CDR3 length: 15 amino acids. Germline V lookup: CDR1 MGHDK, CDR2 SYGVNS. V shed 5 bases and J 5 bases; nucleotides not matched to a gene: 6. CDR3 in amino acids: CASSPGTGGRYGYTF. The CDR3 DNA is TGTGCCAGCAGTCCCGGGACAGGGGGCCGGTATGGCTACACCTTC.

The chain uses TRBV2 and TRBJ1-6; the match to TRBD1 covers 7 bases. V dropped 4 bases and J dropped 3; count of bases not matched to a gene: 6. Germline values: CDR1 SNHLY, CDR2 FYNNEI. The CDR3 spans 16 residues. In DNA form, the CDR3 reads TGTGCCAGCAGTGCCCCGACAGGGAGCTATAATTCACCCCTCCACTTT. Protein product: CASSAPTGSYNSPLHF.